This T cell receptor (beta chain) derives from a study of human T cells and chemical hapten exposure. Overall study findings and caveats: There was a positive correlation between PT1 expanded TCR counts and patch test score.

Each CDR3 protein is one row after TCRdb ran MiXCR on the RACE reads. The repertoire holds roughly 380,000 distinct CDR3 sequences, with roughly 4.6% as singletons. This clonotype was seen a few times. Antigen: not known. Regarding time point: pre-sensitization, week 0. As for treatment: therapeutic diphenylcyclopropenone sensitization with weekly scalp DPC. The V gene end was trimmed by 6 bases and the J gene end by 4 bases; junction bases not matched to a gene: 6. CDR1 and CDR2 (germline): MNHNY, SVGAGI (reference sequence). The CDR3 has 15 residues. V usage is TRBV6-6 and J usage is TRBJ2-6; 7 bases align to TRBD1. Specimen: whole blood, collected in connection with sensitization to the hapten diphenylcyclopropenone (DPC). The receptor was isolated from a woman aged 50 to 60 with alopecia areata. Some clones in this sample may be carry-over from other donors' samples. The CDR3: CASRFTGAGANVLTF. The CDR3 DNA is TGTGCCAGCAGATTCACAGGGGCCGGGGCCAACGTCCTGACTTTC.